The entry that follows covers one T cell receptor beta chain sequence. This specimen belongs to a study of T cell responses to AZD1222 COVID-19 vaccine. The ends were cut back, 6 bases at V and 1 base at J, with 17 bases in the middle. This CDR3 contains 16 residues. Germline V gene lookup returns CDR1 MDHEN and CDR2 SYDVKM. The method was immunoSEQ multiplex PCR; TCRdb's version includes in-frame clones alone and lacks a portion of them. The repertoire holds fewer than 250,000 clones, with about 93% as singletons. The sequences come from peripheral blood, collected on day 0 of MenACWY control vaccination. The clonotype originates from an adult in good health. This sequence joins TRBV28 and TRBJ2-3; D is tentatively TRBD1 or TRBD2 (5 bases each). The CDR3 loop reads CASRGDAGPRTDTQYF. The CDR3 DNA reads TGTGCCAGCAGGGGGGATGCGGGCCCCCGCACAGATACGCAGTATTTT.